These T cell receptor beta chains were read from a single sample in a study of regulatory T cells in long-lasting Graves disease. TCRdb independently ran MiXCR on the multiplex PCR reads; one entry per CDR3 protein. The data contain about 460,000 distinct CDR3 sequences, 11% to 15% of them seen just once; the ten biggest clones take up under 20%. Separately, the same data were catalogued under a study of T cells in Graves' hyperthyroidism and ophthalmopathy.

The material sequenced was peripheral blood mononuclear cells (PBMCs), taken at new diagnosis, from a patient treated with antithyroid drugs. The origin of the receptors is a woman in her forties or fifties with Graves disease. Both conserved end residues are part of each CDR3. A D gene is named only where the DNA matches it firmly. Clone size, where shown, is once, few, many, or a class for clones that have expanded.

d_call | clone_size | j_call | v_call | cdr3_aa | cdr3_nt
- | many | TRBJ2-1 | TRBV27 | CASSNSGVVEQFF | TGTGCCAGCAGTAATTCAGGAGTCGTTGAGCAGTTCTTC
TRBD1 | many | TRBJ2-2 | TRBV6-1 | CASSEPHRGLNTGELFF | TGTGCCAGCAGTGAACCCCACAGGGGGCTGAACACCGGGGAGCTGTTTTTT
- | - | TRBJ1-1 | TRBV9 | CASSTRRTAGPDFF | TGTGCCAGCAGCACCAGGCGGACCGCCGGCCCAGATTTCTTT
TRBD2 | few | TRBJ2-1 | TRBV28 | CASSEAGGGENEQFF | TGTGCCAGCAGCGAAGCGGGAGGCGGGGAGAATGAGCAGTTCTTC
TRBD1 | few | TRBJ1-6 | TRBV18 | CASSETGPNNSPLHF | TGTGCCAGCTCTGAGACAGGGCCCAACAATTCACCCCTCCACTTT
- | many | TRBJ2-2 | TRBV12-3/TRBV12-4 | CASSLRAGTAGELFF | TGTGCCAGCAGTTTACGGGCAGGGACGGCCGGGGAGCTGTTTTTT
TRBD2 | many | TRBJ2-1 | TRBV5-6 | CASSLLAGPRDEQFF | TGTGCCAGCAGCTTGCTAGCGGGACCGAGAGATGAGCAGTTCTTC
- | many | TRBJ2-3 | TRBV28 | CASSLLGQGITDTQYF | TGTGCCAGCAGTTTATTAGGGCAGGGGATCACAGATACGCAGTATTTT
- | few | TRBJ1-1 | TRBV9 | CASSPNPGWATEAFF | TGTGCCAGCAGCCCAAACCCGGGGTGGGCCACTGAAGCTTTCTTT
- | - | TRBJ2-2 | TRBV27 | CASSFGFSDTGELFF | TGTGCCAGCAGTTTTGGTTTTTCGGACACCGGGGAGCTGTTTTTT
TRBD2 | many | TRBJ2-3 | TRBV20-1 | CSARDPASGSDTQYF | TGCAGTGCTAGAGATCCGGCTAGCGGGAGTGATACGCAGTATTTT
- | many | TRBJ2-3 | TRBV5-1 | CASSLGEFGTDTQYF | TGCGCCAGCAGCTTGGGGGAGTTTGGCACAGATACGCAGTATTTT
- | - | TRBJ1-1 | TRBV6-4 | CASLLTPQGTEAFF | TGTGCCAGCCTGCTCACCCCCCAGGGGACTGAAGCTTTCTTT
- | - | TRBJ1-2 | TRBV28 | CANSLSLGQGYTF | TGTGCCAACAGTTTATCTTTGGGGCAGGGCTACACCTTC
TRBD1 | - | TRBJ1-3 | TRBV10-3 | CAIQNRGSGNTIYF | TGTGCCATCCAAAACAGGGGCTCTGGAAACACCATATATTTT
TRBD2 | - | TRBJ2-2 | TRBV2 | CAKSTSGNTGELFF | TGTGCCAAGTCAACTAGCGGGAACACCGGGGAGCTGTTTTTT
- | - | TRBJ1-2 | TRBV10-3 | CAISEPTRGAYYGYTF | TGTGCCATCAGTGAGCCTACCAGGGGCGCCTACTATGGCTACACCTTC
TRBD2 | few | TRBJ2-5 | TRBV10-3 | CAISRGLGGETQYF | TGTGCCATCAGCCGGGGACTAGGTGGGGAGACCCAGTACTTC
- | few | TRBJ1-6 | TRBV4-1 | CASSQRAGGLDNSPLHF | TGCGCCAGCAGCCAGAGGGCAGGCGGTCTGGATAATTCACCCCTCCACTTT
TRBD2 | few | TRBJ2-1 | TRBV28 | CPPPLSGSGNEQFF | TGTCCGCCTCCCCTTAGCGGGAGTGGTAATGAGCAGTTCTTC
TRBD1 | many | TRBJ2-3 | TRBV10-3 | CAISDPTGPSTDTQYF | TGTGCCATCAGTGATCCGACAGGGCCAAGCACAGATACGCAGTATTTT
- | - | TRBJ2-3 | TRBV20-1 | CSAPAGHLGTDTQYF | TGCAGTGCCCCTGCCGGGCACCTCGGCACAGATACGCAGTATTTT
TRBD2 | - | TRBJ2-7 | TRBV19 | CASSKFGTSGAYEQYF | TGTGCCAGTAGTAAGTTCGGGACTAGCGGAGCTTACGAGCAGTACTTC
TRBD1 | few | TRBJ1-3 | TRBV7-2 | CASSVSTGGRGNTIYF | TGTGCCAGCAGCGTTTCAACAGGGGGCCGTGGAAACACCATATATTTT
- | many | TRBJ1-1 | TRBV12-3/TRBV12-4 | CASSLMRTEAFF | TGTGCCAGCAGTTTAATGAGGACCGAAGCTTTCTTT
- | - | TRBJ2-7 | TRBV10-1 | CASSESDGPIYEQYF | TGCGCCAGCAGTGAGAGCGACGGCCCCATCTACGAGCAGTACTTC
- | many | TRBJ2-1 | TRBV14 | CASSQGRPPRLNEQFF | TGTGCCAGCAGCCAAGGAAGGCCCCCTCGGCTCAATGAGCAGTTCTTC
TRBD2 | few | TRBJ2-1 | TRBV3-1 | CASSQKSGSSGRSYNEQFF | TGTGCCAGCAGCCAAAAGAGTGGGTCTAGCGGGAGATCCTACAATGAGCAGTTCTTC
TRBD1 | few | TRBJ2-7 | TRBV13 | CASSPGRGINYEQYF | TGTGCCAGCAGCCCGGGCAGGGGGATCAACTACGAGCAGTACTTC
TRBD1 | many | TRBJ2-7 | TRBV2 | CASRRDSSYEQYF | TGTGCCAGCAGGAGGGACAGCTCCTACGAGCAGTACTTC
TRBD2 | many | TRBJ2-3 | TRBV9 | CASSVEGLAGNTDTQYF | TGTGCCAGCAGCGTAGAGGGGCTAGCGGGGAACACAGATACGCAGTATTTT
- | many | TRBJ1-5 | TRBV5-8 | CASSLSPRTETILSNQPQHF | TGTGCCAGCAGCTTGTCGCCCCGGACAGAAACTATATTGAGCAATCAGCCCCAGCATTTT
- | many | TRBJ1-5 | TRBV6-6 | CASSYWKGQPQHF | TGTGCCAGCAGTTACTGGAAGGGTCAGCCCCAGCATTTT
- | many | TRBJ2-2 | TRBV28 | CASSLSGTLAGELFF | TGTGCCAGCAGTTTATCGGGAACTCTGGCCGGGGAGCTGTTTTTT
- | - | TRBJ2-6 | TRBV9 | CASSPSSGRLSGANVLTF | TGTGCCAGCAGCCCCTCCTCCGGGCGGCTCTCTGGGGCCAACGTCCTGACTTTC
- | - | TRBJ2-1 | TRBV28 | CASSAPQGSDNEQFF | TGTGCCAGCAGTGCACCACAGGGTTCCGACAATGAGCAGTTCTTC
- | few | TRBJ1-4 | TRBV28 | CASSFPPRNEKLFF | TGTGCCAGCAGTTTTCCCCCGCGGAATGAAAAACTGTTTTTT
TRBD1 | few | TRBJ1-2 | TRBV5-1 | CASSLSRTGNYGYTF | TGCGCCAGCAGCCTGAGTCGGACAGGGAACTATGGCTACACCTTC
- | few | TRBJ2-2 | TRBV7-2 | CASSTRDKTYTGELFF | TGTGCCAGCAGCACCCGGGACAAAACATACACCGGGGAGCTGTTTTTT
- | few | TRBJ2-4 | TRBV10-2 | CASSQGRDIQYF | TGCGCCAGCAGTCAGGGACGAGACATTCAGTACTTC